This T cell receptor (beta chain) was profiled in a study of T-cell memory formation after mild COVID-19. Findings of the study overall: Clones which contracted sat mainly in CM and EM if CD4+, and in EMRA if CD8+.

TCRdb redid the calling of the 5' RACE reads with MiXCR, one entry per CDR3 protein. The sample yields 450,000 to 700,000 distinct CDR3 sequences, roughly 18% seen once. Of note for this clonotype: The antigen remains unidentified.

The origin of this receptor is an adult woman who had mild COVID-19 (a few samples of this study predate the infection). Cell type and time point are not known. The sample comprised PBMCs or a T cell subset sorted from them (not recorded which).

The CDR3 bases are TGTGCCAGCAGCCTCGGGGAAGCGGGAGTAGGTGAGCAGTTCTTC. The encoded protein is CASSLGEAGVGEQFF. This chain links TRBV6-2 or TRBV6-3 with TRBJ2-1; 8 nucleotides agree with TRBD2. This CDR3 has 15 amino acids. J gave up 9 bases and V 6 bases, and 13 bases lay outside the gene matches. Germline CDR1 MNHEY, CDR2 SVGEGT.